This T cell receptor beta chain was sequenced in a study of shared clonotypes between healthy human individuals. Study observations and caveats: Collection of samples was limited to blood; tissue repertoires likely differ.

Naive CD4+ cells were CD45RA-selected; the remaining cells were memory. Germline CDR1 and CDR2: SNHLY and FYNNEI. The CDR3 length is 12 residues. V was clipped by 8 bases and J by 4 bases; unmatched bases: 2. Sequenced by immunoSEQ multiplex PCR; TCRdb stores in-frame clones only, minus some. The sample holds approximately 530,000 clones, more than 95% seen once. As concerns this clone: Its antigen is not known.

Sequenced input: naive CD4+ T cells sorted from blood. Subset noted: CD45RA+ positively selected. The TCR was taken from a woman aged 25 to 45 in good health. This chain uses TRBV2 with TRBJ2-5; TRBD1 aligns across 9 bases. For the CDR3, the DNA is TGTGCCAGCGGGACAGGGTCAGAGACCCAGTACTTC. Amino acids: CASGTGSETQYF. The variable domain in full, completed from reference TRBV2 and TRBJ2-5, reads EPEVTQTPSHQVTQMGQEVILRCVPISNHLYFYWYRQILGQKVEFLVSFYNNEISEKSEIFDDQFSVERPDGSNFTLKIRSTKLEDSAMYFCASGTGSETQYFGPGTRLLVL.